The present T cell receptor beta chain was sequenced within a study of CD8 T cells in ankylosing spondylitis. Study results and caveats: In peripheral blood, disease-linked CD8+ clones occurred at relatively low frequencies. It appeared that ankylosing spondylitis blood was characterized by a TCR beta motif of roughly 8 highly homologous variants. Earlier literature documents some of the motif variants in reactive arthritis synovial fluid and blood.

Quantitative 5'-RACE was performed with molecular barcodes, and it yielded the TCR beta libraries. MiXCR was run by TCRdb on the 5' RACE reads, yielding one entry per CDR3 protein. Here the sample spans some 800,000 distinct CDR3 sequences, around 11% being singletons. V shed 0 bases, J shed 5 bases, and the junction held 10 bases outside the gene matches. CDR1 and CDR2 (germline): DFQATT, SNEGSKA (reference sequence). The CDR3 consists of 18 residues. Of note for this clonotype: The antigen is not known.

The sequencing sample was made of blood, either unsorted or a sorted T cell fraction (not recorded which). The clonotype comes from a male donor with ankylosing spondylitis. V gene TRBV20-1 combines with J gene TRBJ2-2, with 12 nucleotides matching TRBD2. CDR3 sequence reads: CSAREALSSGRATGELFF. The CDR3 nucleotides read TGCAGTGCTAGAGAGGCGCTTTCTAGCGGGAGGGCAACCGGGGAGCTGTTTTTT.